This is a list of T cell receptor beta chains from one sample in a study of blood T cell repertoires in COVID-19. TCRdb's copy holds only in-frame clones and misses some; the assay was immunoSEQ multiplex PCR. The data contain about 78,000 clones, roughly 91% of them singletons. Material: peripheral blood. Every receptor here comes from a woman aged 50 to 65 in a cohort sampled during active COVID-19. Each CDR3 is given with its conserved first and last residue. D genes are given only for firm matches.

d_gene,j_gene,v_gene,CDR3aa,CDR3nt
TRBD1,TRBJ1-2,TRBV27,CASSPPDRDGYTF,TGTGCCAGCAGTCCCCCGGACAGGGACGGCTACACCTTC
-,TRBJ1-1,TRBV4-1,CASSQLGGTNTEAFF,TGCGCCAGCAGCCAATTGGGAGGGACAAACACTGAAGCTTTCTTT
-,TRBJ1-2,TRBV7-2,CASSLGVTTF,TGTGCCAGCAGCTTAGGAGTCACCACCTTC
-,TRBJ1-2,TRBV19,CAVTRQGTNYGYTF,TGTGCCGTTACCCGGCAGGGAACAAACTATGGCTACACCTTC
TRBD2,TRBJ2-5,TRBV10-2,CASSDRGRGQETQYF,TGCGCCAGCAGTGACAGAGGGCGGGGGCAAGAGACCCAGTACTTC
TRBD1,TRBJ1-3,TRBV7-9,CASSPWTGTVSGNTIYF,TGTGCCAGCAGCCCCTGGACAGGGACTGTCTCTGGAAACACCATATATTTT
-,TRBJ2-1,TRBV7-2,CASSLDFGRPRNEQFF,TGTGCCAGCAGCTTAGACTTCGGGAGACCGCGGAATGAGCAGTTCTTC
-,TRBJ2-1,TRBV5-6,CASSRELSSYNEQFF,TGTGCCAGCTCCAGGGAACTGAGCTCCTACAATGAGCAGTTCTTC
-,TRBJ2-5,TRBV9,CASSVGGAEETQYF,TGTGCCAGCAGCGTAGGGGGAGCGGAAGAGACCCAGTACTTC
TRBD2,TRBJ2-1,TRBV19,CASSIDPYGGNEQFF,TGTGCCAGTAGTATAGATCCCTACGGGGGGAATGAGCAGTTCTTC
-,TRBJ1-3,TRBV28,CASSFPTGNTIYF,TGTGCCAGCAGTTTCCCCACTGGAAACACCATATATTTT
TRBD1,TRBJ1-1,TRBV4-2,CASSQDRTGGLGAFF,TGTGCCAGCAGCCAAGACAGGACAGGGGGGCTTGGGGCTTTCTTT
-,TRBJ2-7,TRBV1,CTSSQGGYEQYF,TGCACCAGCAGCCAAGGAGGGTACGAGCAGTACTTC
-,TRBJ2-1,TRBV6-1,CASSERGYNEQFF,TGTGCCAGCAGTGAGCGAGGTTACAATGAGCAGTTCTTC
-,TRBJ1-1,TRBV7-9,CASSLAGDTEAFF,TGTGCCAGCAGCTTAGCAGGGGACACTGAAGCTTTCTTT
-,TRBJ1-1,TRBV18,CASSKTDNLNTEAFF,TGTGCCAGCTCCAAGACAGATAACCTGAACACTGAAGCTTTCTTT
-,TRBJ1-1,TRBV6-6,CASSFRSDTEAFF,TGTGCCAGCAGTTTCCGGTCGGACACTGAAGCTTTCTTT
TRBD1,TRBJ1-4,TRBV10-3,CAISESKDRALANEKLFF,TGTGCCATCAGTGAGTCGAAAGACAGGGCTCTGGCTAATGAAAAACTGTTTTTT
-,TRBJ1-2,TRBV6-4,CASSDSYVIAGEGTDGYTF,TGTGCCAGCAGTGACTCATACGTAATAGCGGGGGAAGGGACGGATGGCTACACCTTC
-,TRBJ2-7,TRBV15,CATSTDPGLLSYEQYF,TGTGCCACCAGCACTGACCCGGGACTCCTCTCCTACGAGCAGTACTTC
-,TRBJ2-1,TRBV19,CASKMREMENEQFF,TGTGCCAGTAAGATGAGGGAGATGGAAAATGAGCAGTTCTTC
-,TRBJ2-5,TRBV7-2,CASSPVGAGTPLTKETQYF,TGTGCCAGCAGCCCCGTCGGCGCGGGTACCCCGTTAACGAAAGAGACCCAGTACTTC
TRBD1,TRBJ1-1,TRBV9,CASSQGTDINTEAFF,TGTGCCAGCAGCCAAGGGACAGACATAAACACTGAAGCTTTCTTT
-,TRBJ2-3,TRBV11-2,CASSLYVDTQYF,TGTGCCAGCAGCTTGTATGTGGATACGCAGTATTTT